A single sample is the source of the 20 T cell receptor beta chains below, sequenced in a study of blood T cells in healthy people across ages. The use of a sample-barcoded 5' primer and a J-beta primer mix characterized a second PCR of roughly 6 to 11 cycles. TCRdb ran MiXCR on the 5' RACE reads and lists one entry per CDR3 protein. The repertoire holds roughly 720,000 distinct CDR3 sequences, with about 53% as singletons. Source material: blood. Receptors originate from an elderly man in good health.

This chain links TRBV7-9 with TRBJ2-5; D not resolved. The V and J ends lost 5 bases and 7 bases respectively, with 8 bases between them. Germline V gene lookup returns CDR1 SEHNR and CDR2 FQNEAQ (reference sequence). The CDR3 loop spans 11 amino acids. The CDR3 nucleotides are TGTGCCAGCAGCCCGCTCCCGACCCAGTACTTC. Amino acid sequence: CASSPLPTQYF. Complete variable domain (other parts from reference TRBV7-9 and TRBJ2-5): DTGVSQNPRHKITKRGQNVTFRCDPISEHNRLYWYRQTLGQGPEFLTYFQNEAQLEKSRLLSDRFSAERPKGSFSTLEIQRTEQGDSAMYLCASSPLPTQYFGPGTRLLVL.

On this clonotype: Relative to the germline gene, one junction end is altered; a read error may explain this. The chain has TRBV7-2 and TRBJ1-1; D unclear. The CDR3 loop spans 15 amino acids. Germline-derived CDR1 and CDR2 are SGHTA and FQGNSA. CDR3 residues: CASSLAGSSLSEAFF. DNA of the CDR3: TGTGCCAGCAGCCTAGCTGGCAGCAGCCTCTCTGAAGCTTTCTTT.

CDR3 coding DNA: TGTGCCAGCTCACCAACGGTCGTGGATACGCAGTATTTT. Its translation is CASSPTVVDTQYF. The gene calls are TRBV18 and TRBJ2-3; D gene uncertain. The germline V and J ends were trimmed by 2 bases and 6 bases, with 9 bases remaining between them. The CDR3 is made up of 13 amino acids. Looked up from germline, CDR1 is KGHSH and CDR2 is LQKENI. The full variable domain, rest sourced from reference TRBV18 and TRBJ2-3, is NAGVMQNPRHLVRRRGQEARLRCSPMKGHSHVYWYRQLPEEGLKFMVYLQKENIIDESGMPKERFSAEFPKEGPSILRIQQVVRGDSAAYFCASSPTVVDTQYFGPGTRLTVL.

The chain links TRBV6-6 to TRBJ2-5, with TRBD1 matching over 8 bases. The DNA end is a closer match to TRBJ2-7, so the J assignment may be wrong. In germline, CDR1 is MNHNY, CDR2 SVGAGI (reference sequence). This CDR3 contains 15 residues. In nucleotides, the CDR3 is TGTGCCAGCAGTCCCAGGGGGCGGACCACCTCCGAGCAGTACTTC. Translated: CASSPRGRTTSEQYF.

The chain is built from TRBV10-3 and TRBJ1-2; D unresolved. Trimming left V 2 bases short and J 0 bases short, with 10 bases between. Per germline, CDR1 ENHRY and CDR2 SYGVKD. The CDR3 is 15 residues long. Written as DNA, the CDR3 is TGTGCCATCAGTGAGAGGTTCCCTACTAACTATGGCTACACCTTC. Protein: CAISERFPTNYGYTF.

The chain is built from TRBV9 and TRBJ2-4, with D uncertain. V lost 0 bases and J lost 13, with 14 bases in between. The CDR3 extends over 13 amino acids. The germline CDR1 and CDR2 sequences are SGDLS and YYNGEE. CDR3 bases: TGTGCCAGCAGCGTAGTATCGGACGCGGAGCAGTACTTC. Protein product: CASSVVSDAEQYF.

This rearrangement joins TRBV15 to TRBJ2-3, with 7 bases matching TRBD2. The CDR3 has 18 residues. The V gene's germline CDR1 is LNHNV and CDR2 YYDKDF (reference sequence). J gave up 7 bases and V 1 base, and 17 bases lay outside the gene matches. The CDR3 DNA is TGTGCCACCAGCAGAGCCCTTCCCACCGACCCTAGCGGATATACGCAGTATTTT. It encodes CATSRALPTDPSGYTQYF. Full variable domain (rest looked up from reference TRBV15 and TRBJ2-3): DAMVIQNPRYQVTQFGKPVTLSCSQTLNHNVMYWYQQKSSQAPKLLFHYYDKDFNNEADTPDNFQSRRPNTSFCFLDIRSPGLGDTAMYLCATSRALPTDPSGYTQYFGPGTRLTVL.

This chain uses TRBV28 with TRBJ2-4; D is possibly TRBD2 (5 bases). The J call may be faulty, since TRBJ2-7 better matches the DNA end. The germline gives CDR1 MDHEN, CDR2 SYDVKM. The CDR3 loop spans 15 amino acids. The CDR3 bases are TGTGCCAGCAGTTTATACTTACGGGGTTCCTACGAGCAGTACTTC. Translated: CASSLYLRGSYEQYF.

Here the CDR3 reads CASSLDAGGTSVTYEQYF. CDR3 coding DNA: TGCGCCAGCAGCTTGGATGCCGGTGGGACTAGCGTAACCTACGAGCAGTACTTC. The V call is TRBV5-1, the J call TRBJ2-7; 10 nucleotides align to TRBD2. With 0 bases clipped from V and 2 bases from J, the junction kept 11 bases outside the gene matches. Germline CDR1 and CDR2: SGHRS and YFSETQ. This CDR3 region has 18 residues.

The rearrangement uses TRBV10-3 and TRBJ1-1; D is unclear. The V end was cut by 6 bases, the J end by 0 bases, with 8 bases between. CDR3 length: 13 amino acids. CDR1 ENHRY and CDR2 SYGVKD come from the germline V gene. The CDR3 region is CAIRDGMNTEAFF. The CDR3 DNA reads as TGTGCCATCAGAGATGGCATGAACACTGAAGCTTTCTTT.

The J gene is TRBJ2-7, the V gene TRBV20-1; 9 bases match TRBD1. J was trimmed by 5 bases and V by 3 bases; bases with no gene match: 2. This CDR3 contains 12 residues. Germline CDR1 DFQATT, CDR2 SNEGSKA (reference sequence). This CDR3 reads CSASRQGDEQYF. In DNA form, the CDR3 reads TGCAGTGCTAGCAGACAGGGGGACGAGCAGTACTTC.

This chain links TRBV21-1 with TRBJ2-5; the D call of TRBD1 is as the table states it, not checked on the DNA. TRBV21-1 corresponds to a pseudogene. The CDR3 contains 14 residues. CDR3 DNA sequence: TGTGCCAGCAGCAGGGACAGGGGGAAGGAGACCCAGTACTTC. Translated: CASSRDRGKETQYF.

Only one count was recorded for this clonotype. The CDR3 sequence is CASSEGLLSGANVLTF. The CDR3 nucleotides are TGTGCCAGCAGTGAGGGGTTACTCTCTGGGGCCAACGTCCTGACTTTC. This sequence joins TRBV28 and TRBJ2-6; possibly TRBD1 or TRBD2 for D (5 bases each). Germline V gives CDR1 MDHEN, CDR2 SYDVKM. The V end lost 5 bases, the J end lost 0 bases, and 11 bases lay between the germline ends. This CDR3 contains 16 residues.

This clonotype was counted a few times. The rearrangement links TRBV6-1 to TRBJ2-7; no clear D gene. The J call is uncertain, as TRBJ2-5 better fits the DNA end. The CDR3 loop spans 13 amino acids. Germline V gene sequence: CDR1 MNHNS, CDR2 SASEGT. CDR3 region: CASSGAPTETQYF. Written as DNA, the CDR3 is TGTGCCAGCAGTGGGGCCCCTACAGAGACCCAGTACTTC.

This clonotype was counted a few times. The chain is built from TRBV20-1 and TRBJ2-1; TRBD2 aligns across 8 bases. The CDR3 covers 16 residues. V gave up 5 bases and J gave up 7 bases; unmatched junction bases: 16. CDR1 is DFQATT and CDR2 is SNEGSKA in the germline V gene (reference sequence). CDR3 in amino acids: CSALAARSGRRNEQFF. The CDR3 coding sequence is TGCAGTGCTTTAGCTGCCCGAAGCGGGAGAAGGAATGAGCAGTTCTTC.

The chain is built from TRBV7-6 and TRBJ1-6; D is ambiguous. The CDR3 has 13 residues. Germline CDR1 is SGHVS and CDR2 is FNYEAQ. Trimming shortened V by 5 bases and J by 7 bases, and 9 bases separated the two germline ends. CDR3 sequence reads: CASSPPGNSPLHF. The DNA for the CDR3 is TGTGCCAGCAGCCCCCCCGGGAATTCACCCCTCCACTTT.

The chain is built from TRBV5-1 and TRBJ2-1, with a possible D match to TRBD2 (6 bases). Germline CDR1 is SGHRS and CDR2 is YFSETQ. The CDR3 extends over 14 amino acids. Trimming cost V 4 bases and J 3 bases, with 11 bases left between them. CDR3 DNA sequence: TGCGCCAGCAGCACGGAGGGAATCTACAATGAGCAGTTCTTC. Its translation is CASSTEGIYNEQFF.

J is TRBJ2-1 and V is TRBV9; 8 bases are a match to TRBD2. The germline gives CDR1 SGDLS, CDR2 YYNGEE. The CDR3 consists of 15 residues. V dropped 0 bases and J dropped 6; count of bases not matched to a gene: 5. CDR3 bases: TGTGCCAGCAGCGTAGTGAGCGGGAGTTCCAATGAGCAGTTCTTC. This sequence encodes CASSVVSGSSNEQFF.

This clonotype was observed a single time. The chain combines TRBV5-1 with TRBJ2-5; 7 positions agree with TRBD1. From germline, CDR1 is SGHRS and CDR2 YFSETQ. This CDR3 region has 17 residues. Unmatched junction bases numbered 19, after V lost 4 bases and J lost 7 bases. The CDR3 sequence is CASSLRPPGQEKGTQYF. In DNA form, the CDR3 reads TGCGCCAGCAGCCTAAGACCCCCCGGACAGGAAAAGGGGACCCAGTACTTC.

This clonotype was seen just once. This chain's CDR3 is CATAGQGAGSNQPQHF. The DNA of the CDR3 is TGTGCCACCGCGGGACAGGGGGCTGGTAGCAATCAGCCCCAGCATTTT. The chain employs TRBV24-1 and TRBJ1-5; 12 nucleotides agree with TRBD1. Germline V lookup: CDR1 KGHDR, CDR2 SFDVKD. The CDR3 runs 16 residues. Trimming at V came to 9 bases and at J to 0 bases, leaving 5 bases not matched to a gene.